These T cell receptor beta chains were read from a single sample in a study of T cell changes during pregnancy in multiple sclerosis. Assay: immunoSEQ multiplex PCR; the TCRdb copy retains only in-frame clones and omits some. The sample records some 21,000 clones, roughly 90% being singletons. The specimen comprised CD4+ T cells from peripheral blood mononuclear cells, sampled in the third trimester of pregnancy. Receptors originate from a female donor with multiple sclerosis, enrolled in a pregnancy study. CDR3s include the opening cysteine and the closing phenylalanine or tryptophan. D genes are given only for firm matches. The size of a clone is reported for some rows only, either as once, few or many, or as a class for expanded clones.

CASQRLWNTEAFF,TGTGCCAGCCAGCGTTTATGGAACACTGAAGCTTTCTTT,NA,13,NA,TRBV5-5,TRBJ1-1
CASSQELGRTEPQHF,TGTGCCAGCAGCCAAGAACTAGGCAGGACGGAGCCCCAGCATTTT,NA,15,NA,TRBV4-2,TRBJ1-5
CASSQTGYNEQFF,TGTGCCAGCAGCCAGACAGGGTACAATGAGCAGTTCTTC,NA,13,TRBD1,TRBV5-4,TRBJ2-1
CASTSRGDRGVGYTF,TGTGCCAGCACCTCGAGGGGGGACAGGGGCGTGGGCTACACCTTC,NA,15,TRBD1,TRBV11-2,TRBJ1-2
CASKYSPGGRGPYNSPLHF,TGTGCCAGCAAGTACTCCCCGGGCGGCAGGGGGCCTTATAATTCACCCCTCCACTTT,NA,19,TRBD1,TRBV28,TRBJ1-6
CASSVGQGSPTATYEQYF,TGTGCCAGCAGCGTCGGGCAGGGAAGCCCCACGGCCACCTACGAGCAGTACTTC,once,18,NA,TRBV9,TRBJ2-7
CASSLTGGTYNEQFF,TGTGCCAGCAGTTTAACGGGGGGGACCTACAATGAGCAGTTCTTC,NA,15,TRBD2,TRBV27,TRBJ2-1
CASSPTQGSKNIQYF,TGTGCCAGCAGCCCTACCCAGGGGAGCAAAAACATTCAGTACTTC,NA,15,NA,TRBV21-1,TRBJ2-4
CASSLAGVIEQFF,TGTGCCAGCAGCTTAGCCGGGGTCATTGAGCAGTTCTTC,NA,13,NA,TRBV7-9,TRBJ2-1
CASSSQGDSNQPQHF,TGTGCCAGCAGTTCACAGGGGGATAGCAATCAGCCCCAGCATTTT,once,15,TRBD1,TRBV2,TRBJ1-5
CASSLEGEKLFF,TGTGCCAGCAGCTTAGAGGGGGAAAAACTGTTTTTT,NA,12,NA,TRBV7-9,TRBJ1-4
CASVSQSYGYTF,TGTGCCAGCGTTTCACAGTCCTATGGCTACACCTTC,NA,12,NA,TRBV6-5,TRBJ1-2
CASSLAGNTEAFF,TGTGCCAGCAGTTTGGCGGGGAACACTGAAGCTTTCTTT,NA,13,NA,TRBV27,TRBJ1-1
CASSGTGGNTIYF,TGTGCCAGCAGCGGGACAGGGGGAAACACCATATATTTT,NA,13,TRBD1,TRBV2,TRBJ1-3
CASSVVGDRGIQETQYF,TGTGCCAGCAGCGTAGTGGGGGACAGGGGTATCCAAGAGACCCAGTACTTC,once,17,TRBD1,TRBV9,TRBJ2-5
CASSFGRGDTGELFF,TGCGCCAGCAGTTTCGGCAGGGGGGACACCGGGGAGCTGTTTTTT,NA,15,NA,TRBV5-1,TRBJ2-2
CASSPRWGGPYEQYF,TGTGCCAGCAGTCCGAGATGGGGAGGCCCCTACGAGCAGTACTTC,NA,15,NA,TRBV6-5,TRBJ2-7
CATSRARRGYTF,TGTGCCACCAGCAGGGCCCGGAGGGGCTACACCTTC,NA,12,NA,TRBV15,TRBJ1-2
CASNEYTDTQYF,TGTGCCAGCAACGAGTACACAGATACGCAGTATTTT,NA,12,NA,TRBV2,TRBJ2-3
CASSLVAGEGNTIYF,TGCGCCAGCAGCTTGGTAGCAGGGGAAGGAAACACCATATATTTT,NA,15,NA,TRBV5-1,TRBJ1-3
CASSRDLTDEQYF,TGTGCCAGCAGCCGCGACTTGACCGACGAGCAGTACTTC,NA,13,NA,TRBV11-1,TRBJ2-7
CARRQGQGDTGELFF,TGCGCCAGAAGACAGGGACAGGGCGACACCGGGGAGCTGTTTTTT,NA,15,TRBD1,TRBV4-3,TRBJ2-2
CASSESGGLDNEQFF,TGCGCCAGCAGTGAGTCGGGGGGGTTGGACAATGAGCAGTTCTTC,NA,15,TRBD2,TRBV10-2,TRBJ2-1
CASSLGTGRPNTEAFF,TGTGCCAGCAGCTTAGGGACAGGGAGGCCCAACACTGAAGCTTTCTTT,NA,16,TRBD1,TRBV7-9,TRBJ1-1
CASSQETKNTEAFF,TGCGCCAGCAGCCAAGAGACAAAGAACACTGAAGCTTTCTTT,once,14,NA,TRBV4-3,TRBJ1-1
CASSLTPSRKTGQGVVNTEAFF,TGCGCCAGCAGCTTAACTCCTTCCCGAAAAACCGGACAGGGGGTGGTGAACACTGAAGCTTTCTTT,NA,22,TRBD1,TRBV5-1,TRBJ1-1
CASSLAGESSYEQYF,TGTGCCAGCAGCTTGGCCGGGGAGTCATCCTACGAGCAGTACTTC,NA,15,NA,TRBV5-8,TRBJ2-7
CASSLYPTEIYGYTF,TGTGCCAGCAGCTTATACCCGACGGAGATCTATGGCTACACCTTC,once,15,NA,TRBV27,TRBJ1-2
CASSSQGLDEKLFF,TGTGCCAGCAGCTCCCAGGGGCTTGATGAAAAACTGTTTTTT,NA,14,NA,TRBV6-6,TRBJ1-4
CASSQASGGLSYNEQFF,TGCGCCAGCAGCCAAGCTAGCGGGGGGCTCTCCTACAATGAGCAGTTCTTC,NA,17,TRBD2,TRBV5-1,TRBJ2-1
CASSQGGTSAPGGADTQYF,TGCGCCAGCAGCCAAGGTGGGACTAGCGCCCCTGGGGGGGCAGATACGCAGTATTTT,once,19,TRBD2,TRBV4-1,TRBJ2-3
CSAPLRDRGVF,TGCAGTGCCCCACTCAGAGACAGGGGTGTCTTC,NA,11,TRBD1,TRBV20-1,TRBJ2-1
CASSQAPTSGGARFTSTDTQYF,TGCGCCAGCAGCCAGGCTCCGACTAGCGGGGGGGCAAGGTTTACTAGCACAGATACGCAGTATTTT,NA,22,TRBD2,TRBV4-3,TRBJ2-3
CASSPATENTEAFF,TGTGCCAGCAGCCCAGCGACAGAGAACACTGAAGCTTTCTTT,NA,14,NA,TRBV9,TRBJ1-1
CASSPQIQETQYF,TGCGCCAGCAGCCCGCAGATCCAAGAGACCCAGTACTTC,NA,13,NA,TRBV10-2,TRBJ2-5
CASSRGTGVMAFF,TGTGCCAGCAGCCGCGGGACAGGGGTAATGGCTTTCTTT,NA,13,TRBD1,TRBV11-2,TRBJ1-1
CASNQLYRGSPLHF,TGTGCCAGCAACCAACTTTACAGGGGTTCACCCCTCCACTTT,NA,14,TRBD1,TRBV6-5,TRBJ1-6
CASRRDRGKAFF,TGTGCCAGCAGACGGGACAGGGGAAAAGCTTTCTTT,NA,12,TRBD1,TRBV6-5,TRBJ1-1
CASSLIETLGYTF,TGTGCCAGCAGCTTAATCGAGACTCTGGGCTACACCTTC,NA,13,NA,TRBV5-6,TRBJ1-2
CASRGSVPSGELFF,TGTGCCAGCCGGGGGTCTGTTCCATCCGGGGAGCTGTTTTTT,NA,14,NA,TRBV7-9,TRBJ2-2
CASSLRAGETYEQYF,TGTGCCAGCAGTTTACGGGCAGGGGAAACCTACGAGCAGTACTTC,NA,15,NA,TRBV27,TRBJ2-7
CASSLAKQVYGYTF,TGTGCCAGCAGCTTGGCCAAACAGGTCTATGGCTACACCTTC,NA,14,NA,TRBV5-4,TRBJ1-2
CASSLEVPGSYEQYF,TGTGCCAGCAGTTTAGAAGTACCAGGGTCCTACGAGCAGTACTTC,NA,15,NA,TRBV28,TRBJ2-7
CASSGNREGETQYF,TGTGCCAGCAGTGGAAACAGGGAGGGTGAGACCCAGTACTTC,NA,14,NA,TRBV6-1,TRBJ2-5
CASSHTLGGGRTDTQYF,TGTGCCAGCAGCCATACCCTAGGGGGGGGGCGCACAGATACGCAGTATTTT,NA,17,NA,TRBV4-2,TRBJ2-3
CASSLRGGTGELFF,TGTGCCAGCAGCTTAAGGGGAGGCACCGGGGAGCTGTTTTTT,NA,14,NA,TRBV7-2,TRBJ2-2
CASSHPGLAVDNEQFF,TGTGCCAGTAGCCATCCGGGACTAGCGGTAGACAATGAGCAGTTCTTC,few,16,TRBD2,TRBV19,TRBJ2-1
CASSFFGQGDNSPLHF,TGCGCCAGCAGCTTTTTCGGACAGGGGGATAATTCACCCCTCCACTTT,NA,16,TRBD1,TRBV5-1,TRBJ1-6
CASSLTGMNTEAFF,TGTGCCAGCAGTTTGACAGGCATGAACACTGAAGCTTTCTTT,NA,14,NA,TRBV27,TRBJ1-1
CASREGQVQGQPQHF,TGTGCCAGCAGGGAGGGACAGGTCCAAGGTCAGCCCCAGCATTTT,NA,15,TRBD1,TRBV6-1,TRBJ1-5
CASSIGLAGTTGELFF,TGTGCCAGTAGTATCGGACTAGCGGGGACGACCGGGGAGCTGTTTTTT,NA,16,TRBD2,TRBV19,TRBJ2-2
CASSYYLGTGGSAFF,TGTGCCAGCAGTTACTATTTGGGGACAGGGGGGTCGGCTTTCTTT,NA,15,TRBD1,TRBV6-6,TRBJ1-1
CASSSSPRLGGELFF,TGTGCCAGCAGCTCTTCGCCCCGACTAGGAGGGGAGCTGTTTTTT,once,15,NA,TRBV7-3,TRBJ2-2
CASLFLAGNYNEQFF,TGTGCCAGCCTATTCCTAGCGGGGAACTACAATGAGCAGTTCTTC,NA,15,TRBD2,TRBV7-2,TRBJ2-1
CASTVPGHHTEAFF,TGTGCCAGCACAGTCCCGGGACACCACACTGAAGCTTTCTTT,NA,14,NA,TRBV28,TRBJ1-1
CASSLEGGTRYTF,TGTGCCAGCAGCTTAGAGGGCGGGACTCGCTACACCTTC,NA,13,NA,TRBV7-2,TRBJ1-2
CAWSDRGRGGYTF,TGTGCCTGGAGTGACAGGGGTCGAGGTGGCTACACCTTC,NA,13,TRBD1,TRBV30,TRBJ1-2
CSGLKEEKLFF,TGCAGCGGGCTCAAGGAGGAAAAACTGTTTTTT,NA,11,NA,TRBV29-1,TRBJ1-4
CASSPTDSGANVLTF,TGCGCCAGCAGCCCGACAGACTCTGGGGCCAACGTCCTGACTTTC,NA,15,NA,TRBV5-1,TRBJ2-6
CASSQEKDLEDSPLHF,TGCGCCAGCAGCCAAGAAAAGGATTTGGAGGATTCACCCCTCCACTTT,NA,16,NA,TRBV4-1,TRBJ1-6